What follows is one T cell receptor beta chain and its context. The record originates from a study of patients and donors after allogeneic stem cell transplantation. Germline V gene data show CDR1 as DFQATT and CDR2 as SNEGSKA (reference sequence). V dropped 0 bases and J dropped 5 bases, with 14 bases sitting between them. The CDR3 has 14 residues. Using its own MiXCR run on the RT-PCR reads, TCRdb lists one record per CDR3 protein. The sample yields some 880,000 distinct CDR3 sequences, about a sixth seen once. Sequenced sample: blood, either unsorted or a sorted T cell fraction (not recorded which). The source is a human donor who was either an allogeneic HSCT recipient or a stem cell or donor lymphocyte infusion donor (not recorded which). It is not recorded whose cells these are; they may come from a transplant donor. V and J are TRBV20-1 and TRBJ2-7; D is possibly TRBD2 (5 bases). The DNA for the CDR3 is TGCAGTGCTAGAGATCTATCGAGGGTCGACGAGCAGTACTTC. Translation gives CSARDLSRVDEQYF.